This is a list of T cell receptor beta chains from one sample in a study of blood T cell repertoires in COVID-19. Using immunoSEQ multiplex PCR, the repertoire was profiled, and TCRdb retains in-frame clones only, with some absent. The data show 250,000 to 300,000 clones, approximately 85% seen once. The sequenced sample consisted of peripheral blood. Receptor source: a woman between 70 and 85 years old with acute or convalescent COVID-19. CDR3s include the opening cysteine and the closing phenylalanine or tryptophan. The order of the fields is J gene, clone size, V gene, D gene, CDR3 DNA, CDR3 protein. D genes are given only for firm matches. Size is stated for part of the rows, as once, few or many counts, or as a class when the clone is expanded.

>TRBJ1-2|-|TRBV5-4|-
TGTGCCAGCAGCTTGGTTGGGAGCTATGGCTACACCTTC
CASSLVGSYGYTF
>TRBJ1-1|-|TRBV12-3/TRBV12-4|-
TGTGCCAGCACCGGAGCGGGCGCTGAAGCTTTCTTT
CASTGAGAEAFF
>TRBJ1-3|few|TRBV6-5|TRBD1
TGTGCCAGCAGGTTGGACAGGGGTGACGGAAACACCATATATTTT
CASRLDRGDGNTIYF
>TRBJ1-1|-|TRBV9|-
TGTGCCAGCAGCGGGGGAAGGGGCCGTGTTGTCGCACGGAACACTGAAGCTTTCTTT
CASSGGRGRVVARNTEAFF
>TRBJ1-5|-|TRBV5-5|-
TGTGCCAGCAGCTCCAATAGCAATCAGCCCCAGCATTTT
CASSSNSNQPQHF
>TRBJ1-5|-|TRBV5-6|TRBD1
TGTGCCAGCAGCTCAGGGACAGGTCATCAGCCCCAGCATTTT
CASSSGTGHQPQHF
>TRBJ2-6|-|TRBV4-2|TRBD1
TGTGCCAGCAGCCACATACAGGGGGCTGGGGCCAACGTCCTGACTTTC
CASSHIQGAGANVLTF
>TRBJ1-5|-|TRBV10-3|TRBD1
TGTGCCATCAGTCAGGGGGGCGAAAATCAGCCCCAGCATTTT
CAISQGGENQPQHF
>TRBJ1-4|once|TRBV18|-
TGTGCCAGCTCGCCAACAGGGAGTGATAATGAAAAACTGTTTTTT
CASSPTGSDNEKLFF
>TRBJ2-5|-|TRBV10-3|TRBD1
TGTGCCATCAGTGCCGGGACAGGGGAGACCCAGTACTTC
CAISAGTGETQYF
>TRBJ1-2|-|TRBV12-5|TRBD1
TGTGCTAGTGGTTTGGTAAAGGAGGGACAGGGAAGGTATGGCTACACCTTC
CASGLVKEGQGRYGYTF
>TRBJ1-6|-|TRBV12-3/TRBV12-4|-
TGTGCCAGCAGTCGGCAGGGGACTTCACCCCTCCACTTT
CASSRQGTSPLHF
>TRBJ2-3|-|TRBV9|TRBD1
TGTGCCAGCAGCGGGAGGGACAGGGCCACAGATACGCAGTATTTT
CASSGRDRATDTQYF
>TRBJ1-2|-|TRBV30|-
TGTGCCTGGAGTCAATCAGGGGCGGGCTACACCTTC
CAWSQSGAGYTF
>TRBJ1-2|-|TRBV7-9|TRBD1
TGTGCCAGCAGCTCAGGGGACAGGGGGCTGGCCTACTATGGCTACACCTTC
CASSSGDRGLAYYGYTF
>TRBJ1-6|-|TRBV30|-
TGTGCCTGGAGGTTTGGCCGGGGGAATTCACCCCTCCACTTT
CAWRFGRGNSPLHF
>TRBJ1-2|few|TRBV6-5|-
TGTGCCAGCAGGAACAGTAACTATGGCTACACCTTC
CASRNSNYGYTF
>TRBJ2-5|-|TRBV7-3|-
TGTGCCAGCAGCTCCTCCCTTCAAGAGACCCAGTACTTC
CASSSSLQETQYF
>TRBJ2-1|-|TRBV6-5|TRBD1
TGTGCCAGCAGTATCAGGACAGGGGCCTACAATGAGCAGTTCTTC
CASSIRTGAYNEQFF
>TRBJ1-6|-|TRBV6-1|-
TGTGCCAGCAGTGAAGATGGGAGGCGTAGTCTCTATAATTCACCCCTCCACTTT
CASSEDGRRSLYNSPLHF
>TRBJ1-3|-|TRBV2|TRBD1
TGTGCCAGCAGTCCTCGGGACAGGCCGGAAACCACCATATATTTT
CASSPRDRPETTIYF
>TRBJ2-5|-|TRBV6-5|-
TGTGCCAGCAGCGCTAGCCGGGACTGGCTAGAGACCCAGTACTTC
CASSASRDWLETQYF
>TRBJ1-5|-|TRBV2|TRBD1
TGTGCCAGCAGGGGGACAGGGTTTAGCAATCAGCCCCAGCATTTT
CASRGTGFSNQPQHF
>TRBJ1-2|-|TRBV28|-
TGTGCCAGCTTTGCCAGGGAGGGCTATGGCTACACCTTC
CASFAREGYGYTF
>TRBJ2-5|-|TRBV29-1|-
TGCAGCGTTTCTTCGTCCCGAGGGGAGACCCAGTACTTC
CSVSSSRGETQYF
>TRBJ1-2|-|TRBV3-1/TRBV3-2|-
TGTGCCAGCAGCCAAGGACAGGCTGGCTACACCTTC
CASSQGQAGYTF
>TRBJ2-7|-|TRBV7-2|-
TGTGCCAGCAGCTTAGAGGCAGGTCCCTCCCAGTACTTC
CASSLEAGPSQYF
>TRBJ2-2|-|TRBV11-2|-
TGTGCCAGCAGCCTCCGACAAGACACCGGGGAGCTGTTTTTT
CASSLRQDTGELFF
>TRBJ1-2|-|TRBV4-1|-
TGCGCCAGCAGCCAAGGGAGGGGTGCCTCTAACTATGGCTACACCTTC
CASSQGRGASNYGYTF
>TRBJ1-2|-|TRBV5-4|TRBD1
TGTGCCAGCAGGGACAGGGGGCGGGAAAACCACTATGGCTACACCTTC
CASRDRGRENHYGYTF
>TRBJ2-7|-|TRBV2|TRBD1
TGTGCCAGCAGGTCCGGGACAGGGTACTACGAGCAGTACTTC
CASRSGTGYYEQYF
>TRBJ2-5|-|TRBV6-1|-
TGTGCCAGCAGTGAAATGCAGTCCCAAGAGACCCAGTACTTC
CASSEMQSQETQYF
>TRBJ2-7|-|TRBV3-1/TRBV3-2|-
TGTGCCAGCAGCCAATTCAGGGGTCCATACGAGCAGTACTTC
CASSQFRGPYEQYF